This T cell receptor (beta chain) was documented in a study of blood T cell repertoires in COVID-19. Trimming shortened V by 5 bases and J by 2 bases, and 6 bases separated the two germline ends. The CDR3 is 11 amino acids. CDR1 SQVTM and CDR2 ANQGSEA come from the germline V gene. Sequencing was performed with immunoSEQ multiplex PCR; in TCRdb, only in-frame clones are kept and a portion is missing. Here the sample spans 110,000 or so clones, around 86% being singletons. The chain has TRBV29-1 and TRBJ1-2; D uncertain. Sequences were obtained from peripheral blood. The source is a man older than 75 with acute or convalescent COVID-19. As DNA, the CDR3 is TGCAGCGTTAGTAGCAACTATGGCTACACCTTC. Protein sequence: CSVSSNYGYTF.